The rows below give T cell receptor beta chains drawn from one sample of a study of T cell changes during pregnancy in multiple sclerosis. Profiled with immunoSEQ multiplex PCR; TCRdb holds only in-frame clones, not every one. Altogether around 48,000 clones are present, around 90% being singletons, with the ten largest covering approximately 3%. This specimen consisted of CD8+ T cells from peripheral blood mononuclear cells, obtained before pregnancy. The receptor source for this set is a female donor with multiple sclerosis, enrolled in a pregnancy study. CDR3s include the opening cysteine and the closing phenylalanine or tryptophan. The order of the fields is J gene, clone size, V gene, D gene, CDR3 DNA, CDR3 protein. The D gene is left open where the match is weak. Some rows have no size entry. The others give once, few or many, or a class for an expanded clone.

TRBJ2-2 - TRBV10-2 - TGCGCCAGCAGTGAGTCAACTTTCACCGGGGAGCTGTTTTTT CASSESTFTGELFF
TRBJ1-1 - TRBV6-5 - TGTGCCAGCAGTCCGGGACTTAACACTGAAGCTTTCTTT CASSPGLNTEAFF
TRBJ2-3 - TRBV11-3 TRBD2 TGTGCCAGCAGCTCGCCCAGGACTAGTGACCCAGATACGCAGTATTTT CASSSPRTSDPDTQYF
TRBJ2-2 - TRBV7-7 TRBD1 TGTGCCAGCAGCTTCGGGACAGCTCTCACCGGGGAGCTGTTTTTT CASSFGTALTGELFF
TRBJ1-1 few TRBV19 TRBD1 TGTGCCAGTACTTGGACAGGATCCATGAACACTGAAGCTTTCTTT CASTWTGSMNTEAFF
TRBJ1-4 large TRBV4-3 - TGCGCCAGCAGCCAAGATCCCGGCAGGGGTAGTGAAAAACTGTTTTTT CASSQDPGRGSEKLFF
TRBJ2-5 - TRBV9 - TGTGCCAGCAGCCCAGGCAGGGGTTTGCAAGAGACCCAGTACTTC CASSPGRGLQETQYF
TRBJ1-5 - TRBV30 TRBD1 TGTGCCTGGAGTGTAGTGGGCAGGGGGCCTGGGCAGCCCCAGCATTTT CAWSVVGRGPGQPQHF
TRBJ2-1 - TRBV29-1 - TGCAGCGTTGAAGGTTTGGAGGTCGGGGCCTACAATGAGCAGTTCTTC CSVEGLEVGAYNEQFF
TRBJ2-7 - TRBV4-3 - TGCGCCAGCAGCCAAGCACAGGGCCCTCGTTACGAGCAGTACTTC CASSQAQGPRYEQYF
TRBJ2-7 once TRBV7-2 - TGTGCCAGCAGCTTAGAGGACAGTTCCTACGAGCAGTACTTC CASSLEDSSYEQYF
TRBJ1-6 - TRBV5-6 - TGTGCCAGCAGTCCCGGAGGTGTTTCACCCCTCCACTTT CASSPGGVSPLHF
TRBJ1-4 - TRBV19 TRBD1 TGTGCCAGTAGTGCTGCGACAGGGAGTGAAAAACTGTTTTTT CASSAATGSEKLFF
TRBJ1-1 - TRBV27 TRBD1 TGTGCCAGCAGTTTACAGGGGGGGAACACTGAAGCTTTCTTT CASSLQGGNTEAFF
TRBJ1-1 - TRBV7-9 - TGTGCCAGCAGCTTAGCCCGAGGGGGATGGACTGAAGCTTTCTTT CASSLARGGWTEAFF
TRBJ2-7 - TRBV2 TRBD1 TGTGCCAGCAGGGTACGGGACAGAGGGGGCTACGAGCAGTACTTC CASRVRDRGGYEQYF
TRBJ2-3 once TRBV7-6 - TGTGCCAGCAGCCCCCTATCTGGGGGCCCCACAGATACGCAGTATTTT CASSPLSGGPTDTQYF
TRBJ2-7 - TRBV5-5 - TGTGCCAGCAGCCCGGACAGCTCCTACGAGCAGTACTTC CASSPDSSYEQYF
TRBJ1-1 - TRBV7-8 - TGTGCGACAATGGCGGGGACTGAAGCTTTCTTT CATMAGTEAFF
TRBJ2-2 once TRBV5-6 TRBD1 TGTGCCAGCAGCTATCGTAAACAGGGGATTACCGGGGAGCTGTTTTTT CASSYRKQGITGELFF
TRBJ2-7 - TRBV9 TRBD2 TGTGCCAGCAGCGGGGCTAGCGGGGGGCCCCTGCCCGCCTACGAGCAGTACTTC CASSGASGGPLPAYEQYF
TRBJ2-1 - TRBV7-7 TRBD2 TGTGCCAGCAGCTTAGACACGCTAGCGGTCAATGAGCAGTTCTTC CASSLDTLAVNEQFF
TRBJ1-1 once TRBV7-9 - TGTGCCAGCAGCTTAAGGGAGTTGGCTTTCTTT CASSLRELAFF
TRBJ2-7 - TRBV9 - TGTGCCAGCAGCGTAGCTGATGGGGCGAAGGCCGAGCAGTACTTC CASSVADGAKAEQYF
TRBJ1-4 - TRBV10-3 - TGTGCCACCTACCCCGGTGAAAAACTGTTTTTT CATYPGEKLFF
TRBJ2-5 - TRBV9 TRBD2 TGTGCCAGCAGCGCGTGGGGGGGGACGGAGACCCAGTACTTC CASSAWGGTETQYF
TRBJ1-1 - TRBV7-8 TRBD1 TGTGCCAGCAGCTGGCTTAAGACAGGGGGGGCTTTCTTT CASSWLKTGGAFF
TRBJ2-5 - TRBV2 TRBD2 TGTGCCAGCAGTGAGGAAGCGGGGGCCCAAGAGACCCAGTACTTC CASSEEAGAQETQYF
TRBJ2-7 - TRBV7-9 - TGTGCCAGCAGCGTTCAAGACAGAAGCTCCTACGAGCAGTACTTC CASSVQDRSSYEQYF
TRBJ1-2 - TRBV29-1 TRBD1 TGCAGCGTTGAGAAGCAGGGGGCCGCCTATGGCTACACCTTC CSVEKQGAAYGYTF
TRBJ1-1 - TRBV9 - TGTGCCAGCCACCGGCTTGGGGGGACTGAAGCTTTCTTT CASHRLGGTEAFF
TRBJ2-7 - TRBV27 - TGTGCCAGCAGACCCGGGACAATGATCTACGAGCAGTACTTC CASRPGTMIYEQYF
TRBJ1-2 - TRBV7-9 - TGTGCCAGCAGCTTAGAAGCATTCAACTATGGCTACACCTTC CASSLEAFNYGYTF
TRBJ2-7 - TRBV11-2 TRBD2 TGTGCCAGCAGCTTAGGAGCGGGGATAAGGGAGCAGTACTTC CASSLGAGIREQYF
TRBJ2-3 - TRBV10-3 - TGTGCCATCAGTGGGGCTCCTAGCACAGATACGCAGTATTTT CAISGAPSTDTQYF
TRBJ2-7 - TRBV11-2 - TGTGCCAGCAGCCCCGGGGGTCTATTCCACGAGCAGTACTTC CASSPGGLFHEQYF
TRBJ2-5 - TRBV10-3 - TGTGCCATCAGTGAGAGAGGAGACGAACAAGAGACCCAGTACTTC CAISERGDEQETQYF
TRBJ1-4 - TRBV2 TRBD1 TGTGCCAGCAGCCCGGGACAGATTAACCCAACTAATGAAAAACTGTTTTTT CASSPGQINPTNEKLFF
TRBJ2-3 - TRBV14 - TGTGCCAGCAGCCAAGTAAGGGGAGATACGCAGTATTTT CASSQVRGDTQYF
TRBJ1-1 once TRBV2 - TGTGCCAGCATCCCAGGATCAGGGACTGAAGCTTTCTTT CASIPGSGTEAFF
TRBJ1-2 - TRBV11-2 - TGTGCCAGCAGCTTAGGGGGCTTAAACTATGGCTACACCTTC CASSLGGLNYGYTF
TRBJ2-3 - TRBV13 TRBD2 TGTGCCAGCAGCTCATCTCCAGGGACTAGCGGGGGCACAGATACGCAGTATTTT CASSSSPGTSGGTDTQYF
TRBJ2-7 - TRBV7-2 TRBD1 TGTGCCAGCAGCTTAGAGGGACAGGGGATCTACGAGCAGTACTTC CASSLEGQGIYEQYF
TRBJ2-2 - TRBV6-4 TRBD2 TGTGCCAGCAGTGGACTAGCGGGGAACACCGGGGAGCTGTTTTTT CASSGLAGNTGELFF
TRBJ1-1 - TRBV9 TRBD1 TGTGCCAGCAGCGGGGGACAGTCAGACACTGAAGCTTTCTTT CASSGGQSDTEAFF
TRBJ2-7 - TRBV7-2 TRBD1 TGTGCCAGCAGCTTCAACAGGGGATACGAGCAGTACTTC CASSFNRGYEQYF
TRBJ2-3 once TRBV27 TRBD2 TGTGCCAGCAGGATCGGGGGGGGCGTAGATACGCAGTATTTT CASRIGGGVDTQYF
TRBJ2-7 - TRBV6-6 - TGTGCCAGCAGTGACTTAAAACAGGGTGGCTACGAGCAGTACTTC CASSDLKQGGYEQYF